Listed below are T cell receptor beta chains from one sample, sequenced in a study of cytotoxic CD8 clonotypes in ibrutinib-treated CLL. Data came from immunoSEQ multiplex PCR; TCRdb stores just in-frame clones and leaves some out. The table includes approximately 50,000 clones, around 68% detected once. Source: PBMCs, taken after 12 months of ibrutinib treatment. The receptors derive from a human donor with chronic lymphocytic leukemia. The CDR3 runs from the conserved cysteine through the conserved F or W. The D gene is left open where the match is weak. Only some rows state a clone size, as once, few, many or a class for expanded clones.

clone_size: .; d_call: .; j_call: TRBJ1-4; v_call: TRBV5-6; cdr3_nt: TGTGCCAGCAGCTGGTCCCTTAGGAATGAAAAACTGTTTTTT; cdr3_aa: CASSWSLRNEKLFF
clone_size: .; d_call: .; j_call: TRBJ2-1; v_call: TRBV15; cdr3_nt: TGTGCCACCAGCAGGAGAATTGGTCTCCTCAATGAGCAGTTCTTC; cdr3_aa: CATSRRIGLLNEQFF
clone_size: .; d_call: .; j_call: TRBJ2-7; v_call: TRBV13; cdr3_nt: TGTGCCAGCAGCCCCCTCCCGCTGGAAAGGTACGAGCAGTACTTC; cdr3_aa: CASSPLPLERYEQYF
clone_size: few; d_call: .; j_call: TRBJ1-1; v_call: TRBV14; cdr3_nt: TGTGCCAGCAGCCAAGACCTCGGGCCAGTTGGCGAAGCTTTCTTT; cdr3_aa: CASSQDLGPVGEAFF
clone_size: .; d_call: TRBD1; j_call: TRBJ2-7; v_call: TRBV5-6; cdr3_nt: TGTGCCAGCAGCCCGGGACAGGGTTCCTACGAGCAGTACTTC; cdr3_aa: CASSPGQGSYEQYF
clone_size: .; d_call: TRBD1; j_call: TRBJ1-6; v_call: TRBV13; cdr3_nt: TGTGCCAGCAGCTCTGACTGGGACAGGGAGAATTCACCCCTCCACTTT; cdr3_aa: CASSSDWDRENSPLHF
clone_size: .; d_call: .; j_call: TRBJ2-6; v_call: TRBV5-4; cdr3_nt: TGTGCCAGCCCTTGTTCCCCGGGACCGGGCTCTGGGGCCAACGTCCTGACTTTC; cdr3_aa: CASPCSPGPGSGANVLTF
clone_size: few; d_call: TRBD2; j_call: TRBJ2-1; v_call: TRBV7-2; cdr3_nt: TGTGCCAGCAGCGCCGAAGCGGGGCCCTACAATGAGCAGTTCTTC; cdr3_aa: CASSAEAGPYNEQFF
clone_size: .; d_call: TRBD1; j_call: TRBJ1-3; v_call: TRBV2; cdr3_nt: TGTGCCAGCAGCAGGGGGCCGGGAAACACCATATATTTT; cdr3_aa: CASSRGPGNTIYF
clone_size: .; d_call: .; j_call: TRBJ2-1; v_call: TRBV14; cdr3_nt: TGTGCCAGCAGCCAAGCTAGTTCCTACAATGAGCAGTTCTTC; cdr3_aa: CASSQASSYNEQFF
clone_size: .; d_call: TRBD2; j_call: TRBJ2-6; v_call: TRBV7-7; cdr3_nt: TGTGCTAGCAGCTTAGCGGGGAGTAACTCTGGGGCCAACGTCCTGACTTTC; cdr3_aa: CASSLAGSNSGANVLTF
clone_size: .; d_call: .; j_call: TRBJ1-2; v_call: TRBV11-2; cdr3_nt: TGTGCCAGCGGCCATGGACGGACCTATGGCTACACCTTC; cdr3_aa: CASGHGRTYGYTF
clone_size: .; d_call: .; j_call: TRBJ1-5; v_call: TRBV6-1; cdr3_nt: TGTGCCAGCAGTGAACAAGTTGCCAATCAGCCCCAGCATTTT; cdr3_aa: CASSEQVANQPQHF
clone_size: .; d_call: .; j_call: TRBJ2-1; v_call: TRBV21-1; cdr3_nt: TGTGCCACCATGGGGGACTCCTACAATGAGCAGTTCTTC; cdr3_aa: CATMGDSYNEQFF
clone_size: few; d_call: TRBD1; j_call: TRBJ2-2; v_call: TRBV25-1; cdr3_nt: TGTGCCAGCAGTGATCTCTCCTCGGACAGGCCTCACACCGGGGAGCTGTTTTTT; cdr3_aa: CASSDLSSDRPHTGELFF
clone_size: few; d_call: .; j_call: TRBJ2-7; v_call: TRBV13; cdr3_nt: TGTGCCAGCAGCTTTTTGTCAGGGATGTCCTACGAGCAGTACTTC; cdr3_aa: CASSFLSGMSYEQYF
clone_size: .; d_call: .; j_call: TRBJ1-6; v_call: TRBV27; cdr3_nt: TGTGCCAGCAGTCTCAAGGGGGGGCCCAATTCACCCCTCCACTTT; cdr3_aa: CASSLKGGPNSPLHF
clone_size: .; d_call: .; j_call: TRBJ1-1; v_call: TRBV2; cdr3_nt: TGTGCCAGCAGTGGGCCCATCGGGAAGGACACTGAAGCTTTCTTT; cdr3_aa: CASSGPIGKDTEAFF
clone_size: .; d_call: TRBD2; j_call: TRBJ2-7; v_call: TRBV18; cdr3_nt: TGTGCCAGCTCACCACTTGAGCGGGGGGAGCAGTACTTC; cdr3_aa: CASSPLERGEQYF
clone_size: .; d_call: TRBD1; j_call: TRBJ1-4; v_call: TRBV9; cdr3_nt: TGTGCCAGCAGCCAGGGGGGGCAGGGGAACGAAAAACTGTTTTTT; cdr3_aa: CASSQGGQGNEKLFF
clone_size: .; d_call: .; j_call: TRBJ2-1; v_call: TRBV9; cdr3_nt: TGTGCCAGCAGCCGAGGGAGGGGGGCCTACAATGAGCAGTTCTTC; cdr3_aa: CASSRGRGAYNEQFF
clone_size: once; d_call: TRBD2; j_call: TRBJ2-2; v_call: TRBV18; cdr3_nt: TGTGCCAGTCGAGTAGCGGGGGACAACACCGGGGAGCTGTTTTTT; cdr3_aa: CASRVAGDNTGELFF
clone_size: .; d_call: TRBD1; j_call: TRBJ1-2; v_call: TRBV7-2; cdr3_nt: TGTGCCAGCAGCCCCGGGGACAGCTATGGCTACACCTTC; cdr3_aa: CASSPGDSYGYTF
clone_size: .; d_call: .; j_call: TRBJ1-5; v_call: TRBV6-1; cdr3_nt: TGTGCCAGCGACATCTCCCTGGGCAATCAGCCCCAGCATTTT; cdr3_aa: CASDISLGNQPQHF
clone_size: .; d_call: TRBD2; j_call: TRBJ2-1; v_call: TRBV11-2; cdr3_nt: TGTGCCAGCAGCTTAGGGACTAGATTCTACAATGAGCAGTTCTTC; cdr3_aa: CASSLGTRFYNEQFF
clone_size: .; d_call: .; j_call: TRBJ1-1; v_call: TRBV30; cdr3_nt: TGTGCCTGGAGTGTACGAGGCGTAAACACTGAAGCTTTCTTT; cdr3_aa: CAWSVRGVNTEAFF
clone_size: .; d_call: TRBD2; j_call: TRBJ2-1; v_call: TRBV6-4; cdr3_nt: TGTGCCAGCAGTGCCGCCGTGTTAACTAGCGTCGATGAGCAGTTCTTC; cdr3_aa: CASSAAVLTSVDEQFF
clone_size: .; d_call: .; j_call: TRBJ2-7; v_call: TRBV29-1; cdr3_nt: TGCAGCGTTGTAAAGGGATCCGAGCAGTACTTC; cdr3_aa: CSVVKGSEQYF
clone_size: .; d_call: .; j_call: TRBJ1-2; v_call: TRBV6-5; cdr3_nt: TGTGCCAGCAGTTACTCGAGTGGGGGTAGGGGCTATGGCTACACCTTC; cdr3_aa: CASSYSSGGRGYGYTF
clone_size: .; d_call: .; j_call: TRBJ2-1; v_call: TRBV15; cdr3_nt: TGTGCCACCAGCAGAGGAGGGGGTAGGTCCTACAATGAGCAGTTCTTC; cdr3_aa: CATSRGGGRSYNEQFF
clone_size: .; d_call: TRBD1; j_call: TRBJ2-7; v_call: TRBV7-3; cdr3_nt: TGTGCCAGCAGCTTAGGCCCCACAGGGGCGACCCTAACCTACGAGCAGTACTTC; cdr3_aa: CASSLGPTGATLTYEQYF
clone_size: .; d_call: TRBD2; j_call: TRBJ2-3; v_call: TRBV29-1; cdr3_nt: TGCAGCGTCCTAGCGGGGGGGCTGGATACGCAGTATTTT; cdr3_aa: CSVLAGGLDTQYF
clone_size: few; d_call: TRBD2; j_call: TRBJ2-3; v_call: TRBV7-2; cdr3_nt: TGTGCCAGCAGCTTTCTACTAGCGGCAGATACGCAGTATTTT; cdr3_aa: CASSFLLAADTQYF
clone_size: .; d_call: .; j_call: TRBJ1-4; v_call: TRBV4-1; cdr3_nt: TGCGCCAGCAGTTTTTCAGGCGGGAGTAATGAAAAACTGTTTTTT; cdr3_aa: CASSFSGGSNEKLFF
clone_size: .; d_call: .; j_call: TRBJ2-1; v_call: TRBV11-2; cdr3_nt: TGTGCCAGCAGCTTACGGGGTTCCTACAATGAGCAGTTCTTC; cdr3_aa: CASSLRGSYNEQFF
clone_size: few; d_call: .; j_call: TRBJ1-2; v_call: TRBV5-8; cdr3_nt: TGTGCCAGCAGCCTTGGACAGTACTATGGCTACACCTTC; cdr3_aa: CASSLGQYYGYTF
clone_size: few; d_call: .; j_call: TRBJ2-7; v_call: TRBV6-1; cdr3_nt: TGTGCCAGCAGTGAAAGCTGGGAGCAGTACTTC; cdr3_aa: CASSESWEQYF